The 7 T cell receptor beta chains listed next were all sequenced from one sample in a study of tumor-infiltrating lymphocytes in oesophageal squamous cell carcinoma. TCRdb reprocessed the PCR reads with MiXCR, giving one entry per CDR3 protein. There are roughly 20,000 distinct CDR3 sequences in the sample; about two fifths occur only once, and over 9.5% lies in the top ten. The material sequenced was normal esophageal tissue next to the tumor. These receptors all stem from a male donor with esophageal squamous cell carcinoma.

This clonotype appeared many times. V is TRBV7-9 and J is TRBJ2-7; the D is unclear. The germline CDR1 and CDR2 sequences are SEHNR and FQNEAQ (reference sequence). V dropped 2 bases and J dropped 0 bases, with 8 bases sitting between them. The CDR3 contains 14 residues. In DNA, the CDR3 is TGTGCCAGCAGCTTATCTGGAGCCTCCTACGAGCAGTACTTC. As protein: CASSLSGASYEQYF.

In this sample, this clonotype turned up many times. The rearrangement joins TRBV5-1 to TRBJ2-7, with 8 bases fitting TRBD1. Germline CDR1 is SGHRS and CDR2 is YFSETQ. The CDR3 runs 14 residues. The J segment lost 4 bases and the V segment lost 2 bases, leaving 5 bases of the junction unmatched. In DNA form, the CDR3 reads TGCGCCAGCAGCTTCCGGGACAGGAGTTACGAGCAGTACTTC. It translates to CASSFRDRSYEQYF.

CDR3: CASSPRLAGGSSSTDTQYF. In DNA, the CDR3 is TGTGCCAGCAGCCCGCGACTAGCGGGAGGGTCGTCTAGCACAGATACGCAGTATTTT. The chain carries TRBV7-9 and TRBJ2-3, with 14 bases matching TRBD2. The CDR3 sequence is 19 residues long. Looked up from germline, CDR1 is SEHNR and CDR2 is FQNEAQ (reference sequence). V was pared by 5 bases and J by 0 bases, with 10 bases of the junction left unmatched.

The CDR3 loop is CASSPSLTGGETQYF. The CDR3 DNA reads as TGTGCCAGCAGCCCCTCTCTGACAGGGGGAGAGACCCAGTACTTC. This sequence joins TRBV7-2 and TRBJ2-5; 9 bases align to TRBD1. Germline V lookup: CDR1 SGHTA, CDR2 FQGNSA. This CDR3 has 15 amino acids. Trimming took 5 bases from V and 4 from J; bases not matched to a gene: 8.

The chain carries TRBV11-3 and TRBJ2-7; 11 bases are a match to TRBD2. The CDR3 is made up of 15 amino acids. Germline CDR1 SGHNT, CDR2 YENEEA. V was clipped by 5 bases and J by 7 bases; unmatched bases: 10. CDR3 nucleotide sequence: TGTGCCAGCAGCCTGGGGACTAGCGGTTACAATGAGCAGTACTTC. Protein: CASSLGTSGYNEQYF.

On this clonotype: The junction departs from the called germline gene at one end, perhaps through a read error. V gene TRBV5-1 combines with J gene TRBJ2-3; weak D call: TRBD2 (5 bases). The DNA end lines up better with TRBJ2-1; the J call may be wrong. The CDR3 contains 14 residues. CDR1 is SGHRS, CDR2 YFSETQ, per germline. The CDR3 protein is CTSGPLGGYNEQFF. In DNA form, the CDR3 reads TGCACCAGCGGACCGCTGGGCGGGTACAATGAGCAGTTCTTC.

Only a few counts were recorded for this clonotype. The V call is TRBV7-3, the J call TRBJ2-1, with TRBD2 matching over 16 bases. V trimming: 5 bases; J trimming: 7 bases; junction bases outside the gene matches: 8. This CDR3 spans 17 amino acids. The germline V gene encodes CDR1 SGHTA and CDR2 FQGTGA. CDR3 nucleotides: TGTGCCAGCAGCCGACTTACGGGACTAGCGGGAGGGAATGAGCAGTTCTTC. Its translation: CASSRLTGLAGGNEQFF.